The sample holds a few counts of the clone carrying this T cell receptor (beta chain). Its antigen remains unknown. CDR1 and CDR2 (germline): SGDLS, YYNGEE. Trimming removed 6 bases from V and 4 bases from J, with 17 bases in between. The CDR3 runs to 15 residues. All donors comprised healthy Caucasians. The data were taken from a study of identical twins. Study-wide results and limits: Beta out-of-frame sequences showed weaker excess twin sharing. Whereas memory repertoires showed no such difference, abundant cord blood beta clonotypes carried fewer insertions.

TCRdb passed the 5' RACE reads through MiXCR, listing each CDR3 protein once. Of 400,000 to 500,000 distinct CDR3 sequences in the sample, 14% were seen once. Separately, the same data were catalogued under a study of yellow fever vaccine responses in identical twins. That report adds: The T cell response to vaccination in identical twins was reportedly partly convergent and partly personalized.

The specimen was CD4+ T cells sorted from blood. V gene TRBV9 combines with J gene TRBJ2-1; D possibly corresponds to TRBD2 (5 bases). This clonotype was obtained from a woman between 18 and 30 years old in good health. CDR3 loop: CASNASGSGYNEQFF. The CDR3 bases are TGTGCCAGCAACGCCAGTGGGTCGGGGTACAATGAGCAGTTCTTC.